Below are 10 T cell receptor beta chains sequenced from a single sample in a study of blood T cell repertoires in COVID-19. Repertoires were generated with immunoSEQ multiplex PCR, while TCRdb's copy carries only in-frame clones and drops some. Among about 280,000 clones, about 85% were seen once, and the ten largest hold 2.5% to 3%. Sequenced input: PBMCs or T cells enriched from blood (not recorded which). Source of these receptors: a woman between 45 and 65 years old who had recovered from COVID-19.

CDR3 in amino acids: CASSTWTAPYVTYEQYF. The CDR3 coding sequence is TGTGCCAGCAGCACCTGGACAGCTCCTTATGTGACCTACGAGCAGTACTTC. The chain uses TRBV7-9 and TRBJ2-7; D possibly corresponds to TRBD1 (6 bases). Germline values: CDR1 SEHNR, CDR2 FQNEAQ (reference sequence). The CDR3 is 17 amino acids. The V end lost 5 bases, the J end lost 2 bases, and 22 bases lay between the germline ends.

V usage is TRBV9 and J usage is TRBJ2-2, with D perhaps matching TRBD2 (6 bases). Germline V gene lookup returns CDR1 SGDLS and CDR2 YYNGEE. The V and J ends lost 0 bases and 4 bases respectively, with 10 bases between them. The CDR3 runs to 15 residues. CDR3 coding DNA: TGTGCCAGCAGCGTAGGTGGCGGGATCACCGGGGAGCTGTTTTTT. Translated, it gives CASSVGGGITGELFF.

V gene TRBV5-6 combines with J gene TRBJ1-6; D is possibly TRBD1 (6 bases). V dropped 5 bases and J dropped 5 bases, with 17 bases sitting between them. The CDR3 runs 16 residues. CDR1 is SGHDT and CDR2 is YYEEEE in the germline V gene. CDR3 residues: CASRIQGRVNNSPLHF. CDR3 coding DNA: TGTGCCAGCAGGATACAGGGAAGAGTGAATAATTCACCCCTCCACTTT.

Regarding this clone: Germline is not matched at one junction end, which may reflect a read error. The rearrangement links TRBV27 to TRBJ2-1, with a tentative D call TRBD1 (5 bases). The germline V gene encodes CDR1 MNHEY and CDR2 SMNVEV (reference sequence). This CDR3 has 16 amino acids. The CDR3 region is CASTLSARVVDNEQFF. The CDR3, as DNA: TGTGCCAGCACTTTATCGGCCAGGGTTGTCGACAATGAGCAGTTCTTC.

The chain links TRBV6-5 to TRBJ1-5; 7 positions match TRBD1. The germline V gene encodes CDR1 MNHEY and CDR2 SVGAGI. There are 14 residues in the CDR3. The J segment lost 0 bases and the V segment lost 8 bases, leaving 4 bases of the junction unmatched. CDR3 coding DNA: TGTGCCAGCCAGGGGGAATATAGCAATCAGCCCCAGCATTTT. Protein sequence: CASQGEYSNQPQHF.

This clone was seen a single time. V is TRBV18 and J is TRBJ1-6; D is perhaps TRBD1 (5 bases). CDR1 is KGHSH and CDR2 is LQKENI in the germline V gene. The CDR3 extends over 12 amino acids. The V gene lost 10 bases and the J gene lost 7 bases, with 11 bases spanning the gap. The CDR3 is CATGHENSPLHF. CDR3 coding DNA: TGTGCCACCGGACACGAAAATTCACCCCTCCACTTT.

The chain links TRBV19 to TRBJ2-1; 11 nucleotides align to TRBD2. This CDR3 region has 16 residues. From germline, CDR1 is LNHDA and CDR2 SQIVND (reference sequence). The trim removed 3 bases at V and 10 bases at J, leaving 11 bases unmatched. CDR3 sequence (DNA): TGTGCCAGTAGTATTTCACGTAGCGGGGGGGCCTTGGAGCAGTTCTTC. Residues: CASSISRSGGALEQFF.

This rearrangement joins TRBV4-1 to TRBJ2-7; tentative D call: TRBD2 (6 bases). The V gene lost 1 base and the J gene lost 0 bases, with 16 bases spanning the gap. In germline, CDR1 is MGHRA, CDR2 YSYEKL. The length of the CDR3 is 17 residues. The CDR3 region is CASSQGWGDLNSYEQYF. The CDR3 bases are TGCGCCAGCAGCCAAGGGTGGGGGGACCTCAACTCCTACGAGCAGTACTTC.

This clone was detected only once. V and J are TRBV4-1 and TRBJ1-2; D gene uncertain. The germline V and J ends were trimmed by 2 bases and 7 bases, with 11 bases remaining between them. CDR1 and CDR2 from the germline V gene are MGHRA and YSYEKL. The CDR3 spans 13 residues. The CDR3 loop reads CASSQPGEGGYTF. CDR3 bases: TGCGCCAGCAGCCAACCGGGAGAGGGTGGCTACACCTTC.

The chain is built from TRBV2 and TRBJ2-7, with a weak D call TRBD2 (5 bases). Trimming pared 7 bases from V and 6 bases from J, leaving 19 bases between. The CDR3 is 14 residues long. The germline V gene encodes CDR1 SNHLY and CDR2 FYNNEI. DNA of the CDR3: TGTGCCAGCACCCCAAGAGGGTTTTCAGGCGAGCAGTACTTC. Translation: CASTPRGFSGEQYF.